This T cell receptor (beta chain) was identified in a study of T cells of healthy individuals (dated by TCRdb to 2017 to 2018). Preparation of the library involved 5' RACE. The reads were generated on an Illumina MiSeq. The public reads were reprocessed in TCRdb via fastp at Q25 and MiXCR, keeping in-frame beta chains. Each record represents a unique CDR3 protein, reported with the most common genes and DNA among its rows. The sample has 40,000 to 65,000 distinct CDR3 sequences on record, about 15% of them singletons. The top ten hold about 16% of the sample. At least ten counts were recorded for this clonotype. Its recognized antigen is unknown. The input lacks base qualities; no much larger clone sits a single base away. The germline V gene provides CDR1 SQVTM and CDR2 ANQGSEA. Spanning cysteine to phenylalanine, the CDR3 consists of 11 amino acids. The sequence is cut down to CDR3 DNA, 33 bases in frame from base 1. The junction shows trimming of 4 bases on V and 12 bases on J, plus 16 bases between the germline ends.

This sequence was found in a human donor in good health. Rearrangement joined TRBV29-1 to TRBJ2-7; the D gene cannot be named for sure. Here is the DNA: TGCAGCGTTGGACCAGAGCAGCTTCGGTACTTC. Its coded protein is CSVGPEQLRYF.